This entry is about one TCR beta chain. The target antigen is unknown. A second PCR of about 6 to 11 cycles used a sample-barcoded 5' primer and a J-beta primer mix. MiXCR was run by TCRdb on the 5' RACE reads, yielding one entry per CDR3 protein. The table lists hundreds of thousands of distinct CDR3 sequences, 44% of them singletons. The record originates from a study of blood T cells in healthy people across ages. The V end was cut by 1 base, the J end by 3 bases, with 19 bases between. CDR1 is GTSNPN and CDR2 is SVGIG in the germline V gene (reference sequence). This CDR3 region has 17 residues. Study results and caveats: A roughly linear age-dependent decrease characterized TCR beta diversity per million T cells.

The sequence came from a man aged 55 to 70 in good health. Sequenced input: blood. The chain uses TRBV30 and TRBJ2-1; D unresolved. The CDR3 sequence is CAWSGYDTNLLYNEQFF. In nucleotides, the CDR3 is TGTGCCTGGAGTGGGTACGACACCAATCTCCTCTACAATGAGCAGTTCTTC.